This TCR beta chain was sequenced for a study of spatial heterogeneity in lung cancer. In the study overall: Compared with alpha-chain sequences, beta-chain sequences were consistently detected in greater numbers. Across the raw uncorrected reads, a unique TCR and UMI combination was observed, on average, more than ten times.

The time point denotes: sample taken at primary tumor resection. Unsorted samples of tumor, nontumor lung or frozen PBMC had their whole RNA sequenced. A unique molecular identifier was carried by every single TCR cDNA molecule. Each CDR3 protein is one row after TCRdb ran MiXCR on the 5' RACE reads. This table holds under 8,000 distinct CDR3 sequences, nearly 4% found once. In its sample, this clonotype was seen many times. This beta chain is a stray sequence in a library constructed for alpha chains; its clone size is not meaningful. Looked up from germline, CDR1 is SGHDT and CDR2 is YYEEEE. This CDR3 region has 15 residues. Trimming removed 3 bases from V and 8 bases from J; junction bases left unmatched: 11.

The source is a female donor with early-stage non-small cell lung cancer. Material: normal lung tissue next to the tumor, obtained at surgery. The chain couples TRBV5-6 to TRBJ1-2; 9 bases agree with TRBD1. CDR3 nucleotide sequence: TGTGCCAGCAGCTCCCCTCGTACAGGGGGCGGAGGCTACACCTTC. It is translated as CASSSPRTGGGGYTF.